This T cell receptor (beta chain) was sequenced during a study of radiotherapy plus CTLA-4 blockade in lung cancer. As for the study in general: In less than 20% of patients, objective responses were seen; roughly 28% had disease control.

Data came from immunoSEQ multiplex PCR; TCRdb stores just in-frame clones and leaves some out. Seen here are about 48,000 clones, around nine tenths observed once, and the top ten hold 15% to 20%. Focal radiation plus CTLA-4 blockade with ipilimumab was given to patients with chemo-refractory metastatic non-small-cell lung cancer. Germline lookup yields CDR1 SGHTS and CDR2 YDEGEE. The CDR3 has 16 amino acids. V was clipped by 4 bases and J by 0 bases; unmatched bases: 5. Findings and limits, study-wide: With interferon-beta, early dynamics of blood T cell clones were reported to best predict response. TCR clones of tumor origin grew in blood after radiotherapy plus ipilimumab.

On this clone: The antigen is undetermined.

The gene calls are TRBV5-8 and TRBJ2-5; 11 bases agree with TRBD2. The specimen was peripheral blood, collected from a patient treated with radiotherapy plus ipilimumab. This clonotype was sampled from a human donor with non-small cell lung cancer that progressed on radiotherapy plus ipilimumab. Some clones in this sample may be carry-over from other donors' samples. The DNA for the CDR3 is TGTGCCAGCAGCCCCTGGACTAGCGGGTACCAAGAGACCCAGTACTTC. This encodes CASSPWTSGYQETQYF.